Here is one T cell receptor (beta chain) with its context. Its specificity is not known. Amplification targeted the TCR beta CDR3 regions, with RNA transcripts as the source material. Following a first-round RT-PCR that used HTBI primers, a second-round multiplex PCR was carried out. A single record per CDR3 protein comes from TCRdb applying MiXCR to the multiplex PCR reads. The sample has about 180,000 distinct CDR3 sequences, around two fifths seen once; the top ten hold around 5.8%. This record comes from a study of Graves' ophthalmopathy and Graves' hyperthyroidism. For the study at large: Untreated patients at initial diagnosis provided peripheral blood.

Germline values: CDR1 LNHDA, CDR2 SQIVND (reference sequence). V lost 7 bases to trimming and J lost 2 bases, with 14 bases between them. This CDR3 region has 14 residues. Patients were left out if they had other autoimmune diseases, uncontrolled infections, pregnancy or lactation. The PBMC fraction was derived from roughly 10 ml of fresh peripheral blood. Study observations and caveats: Blood contained most expanded thyroid clonotypes exceeding 0.001 frequency.

This receptor was obtained from a woman aged 40 to 50 with Graves' ophthalmopathy. Sample: peripheral blood. The rearrangement joins TRBV19 to TRBJ1-1; D gene ambiguous. CDR3 sequence reads: CASKSPGRNTEAFF. CDR3 bases: TGTGCCAGTAAATCCCCCGGACGTAACACTGAAGCTTTCTTT.